This T cell receptor beta chain is from a study of blood T cell repertoires in COVID-19. Study-wide background: Samples taken during acute and convalescent COVID-19 were collected in the United States, Italy and Spain. T cells, B-cell-depleted T cells, or PBMCs supplied cDNA or gDNA.

Authors' analysis steps: Nucleated cell number was recorded as an estimate derived from reference gene primer amplification. Profiling relied on immunoSEQ multiplex PCR, and the TCRdb table lists in-frame clones only, not all of them. V, J and clone size derive from that table, while D and trimming were established from the DNA sequence. Among fewer than 300,000 clones listed, 80% to 90% were seen once. In germline, CDR1 is MGHRA, CDR2 YSYEKL. V lost 0 bases to trimming and J lost 7 bases; unmatched junction nucleotides: 7. This CDR3 is 18 amino acids long. The rearrangement uses TRBV4-1 and TRBJ2-1; 15 bases align to TRBD2. Sequencing used peripheral blood. This receptor was obtained from a woman between 50 and 59 years old with acute or convalescent COVID-19. The CDR3 protein is CASSQDPGTSGRRNEQFF. CDR3 DNA sequence: TGCGCCAGCAGCCAAGATCCGGGGACTAGCGGGAGGAGGAATGAGCAGTTCTTC.